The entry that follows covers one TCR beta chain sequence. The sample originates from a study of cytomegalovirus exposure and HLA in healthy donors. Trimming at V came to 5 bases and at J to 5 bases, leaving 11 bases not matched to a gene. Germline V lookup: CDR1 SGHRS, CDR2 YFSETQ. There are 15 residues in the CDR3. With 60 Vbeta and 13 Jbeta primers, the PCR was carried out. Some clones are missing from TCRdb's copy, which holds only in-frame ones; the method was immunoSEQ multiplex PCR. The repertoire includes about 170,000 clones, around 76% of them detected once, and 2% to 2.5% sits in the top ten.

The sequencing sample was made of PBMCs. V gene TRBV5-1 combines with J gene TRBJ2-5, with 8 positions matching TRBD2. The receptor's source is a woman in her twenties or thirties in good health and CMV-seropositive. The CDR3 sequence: CASRPAGEPWETQYF. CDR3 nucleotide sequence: TGCGCCAGCAGACCAGCGGGAGAGCCTTGGGAGACCCAGTACTTC.